One sample yielded the 17 T cell receptor beta chains listed below, sequenced in a study of beta chain features in type 1 diabetes. Expressed TCRB transcripts were sequenced because the isolated RNA had all been reverse transcribed beforehand. Sequenced by immunoSEQ multiplex PCR; TCRdb stores in-frame clones only, minus some. This repertoire shows about 150,000 clones, approximately 8.1% found once; its top ten account for 0.65%. Material for sequencing was central memory CD4+ T cells from blood. The source of these receptors is a young man in good health.

This clone appeared a few times. The genes are TRBV18 and TRBJ2-7; no clear D. CDR3 length: 14 residues. Germline V gene data show CDR1 as KGHSH and CDR2 as LQKENI. With 1 base removed from V and 9 bases from J, the gap between germline ends came to 16 bases. The CDR3 sequence is CASSPLQDPKMQYF. CDR3 sequence (DNA): TGTGCCAGCTCACCACTTCAGGATCCCAAGATGCAGTACTTC.

This clone was found many times. The chain uses TRBV7-8 and TRBJ2-7, with D possibly being TRBD2 (5 bases). The CDR3 length is 15 residues. Trimming cost V 5 bases and J 1 base, with 15 bases left between them. CDR1 and CDR2 from the germline V gene are SGHVS and FQNEAQ. As DNA, the CDR3 is TGTGCCAGCAGCAAGAAGCGGATTGGTTCCTACGAGCAGTACTTC. This translates into CASSKKRIGSYEQYF.

This clone has a count of ten or more. The CDR3 is CASSTSRGGYEQYF. The CDR3 coding sequence is TGTGCCAGCAGTACCAGCAGGGGTGGCTACGAGCAGTACTTC. The rearrangement joins TRBV28 to TRBJ2-7, with D tentatively TRBD1 (6 bases). V was shortened by 5 bases and J by 3 bases, with 14 bases between the two germline ends. Germline V gene lookup returns CDR1 MDHEN and CDR2 SYDVKM. The CDR3 has 14 amino acids.

With regard to this clone: This sample includes further DNA sequences coding for the same CDR3. V gene TRBV20-1 combines with J gene TRBJ2-1; TRBD2 might be the D (5 bases). The CDR3 loop spans 10 amino acids. Germline CDR1 is DFQATT and CDR2 is SNEGSKA (reference sequence). Trimming stripped 3 bases from V and 8 bases from J, with 5 bases between. CDR3: CSARRDEQFF. CDR3 DNA sequence: TGCAGTGCTAGGAGGGATGAGCAGTTCTTC.

This clone has just a few counts. The chain uses TRBV11-2 and TRBJ1-1; 7 bases are shared with TRBD1. Germline trimming cut 5 bases from V and 0 bases from J; bases unmatched to any gene: 3. The germline V gene has CDR1 SGHAT and CDR2 FQNNGV. The CDR3 covers 14 residues. The CDR3 loop reads CASSNRGLNTEAFF. The CDR3 DNA follows: TGTGCCAGCAGCAACAGGGGATTGAACACTGAAGCTTTCTTT.

This clone was observed a handful of times. This rearrangement joins TRBV7-9 to TRBJ1-2, with 8 bases that match TRBD1. The germline V gene encodes CDR1 SEHNR and CDR2 FQNEAQ (reference sequence). V was pared by 5 bases and J by 8 bases, with 10 bases of the junction left unmatched. This CDR3 is built from 14 residues. The CDR3 loop is CASSPRTGLGGYTF. The CDR3 DNA reads TGTGCCAGCAGCCCCAGGACAGGGCTAGGAGGCTACACCTTC.

The V call is TRBV5-4, the J call TRBJ2-1, with TRBD2 matching 8 bases. CDR1 is SGHNT, CDR2 YYREEE, per germline (reference sequence). V lost 3 bases, J lost 2 bases, and 4 bases stayed unmatched. This CDR3 has 15 amino acids. CDR3 in DNA: TGTGCCAGCAGCTCGGGACTAGTGGCCTACAATGAGCAGTTCTTC. It is translated as CASSSGLVAYNEQFF.

This chain connects TRBV9 to TRBJ2-1; weak D call: TRBD1 (5 bases). The germline CDR1 and CDR2 sequences are SGDLS and YYNGEE. The CDR3 totals 15 residues. V was shortened by 0 bases and J by 6 bases, with 13 bases between the two germline ends. The CDR3: CASSVAPDQGNEQFF. The DNA of the CDR3 is TGTGCCAGCAGCGTAGCTCCAGATCAGGGCAATGAGCAGTTCTTC. The full variable domain, completed using reference TRBV9 and TRBJ2-1, is DSGVTQTPKHLITATGQRVTLRCSPRSGDLSVYWYQQSLDQGLQFLIQYYNGEERAKGNILERFSAQQFPDLHSELNLSSLELGDSALYFCASSVAPDQGNEQFFGPGTRLTVL.

This clone was observed many times. The chain carries TRBV7-2 and TRBJ1-5, with TRBD1 matching 10 bases. Germline CDR1 reads SGHTA; CDR2 reads FQGNSA. CDR3 length equals 15 residues. V trimming: 4 bases; J trimming: 7 bases; junction bases outside the gene matches: 7. For the CDR3, the DNA is TGTGCCAGCAGCTGGGCGACAGGGGGCGACCAGCCCCAGCATTTT. Encoded protein: CASSWATGGDQPQHF.

This clone was counted ten times or more. V is TRBV13 and J is TRBJ2-7; the D gene is possibly TRBD1 (6 bases). The germline V gene encodes CDR1 PRHDT and CDR2 FYEKMQ (reference sequence). V shed 9 bases and J shed 3 bases, with 12 bases lying between them. This CDR3 is 12 amino acids long. CDR3 DNA: TGTGCCAGTGCCAGGGGTTTCTACGAGCAGTACTTC. It translates to CASARGFYEQYF.

The CDR3 here is CASSFPGSTEAFF. The DNA of the CDR3 is TGTGCCAGCAGTTTTCCAGGGTCCACTGAAGCTTTCTTT. The chain recombines TRBV28 with TRBJ1-1; possibly TRBD1 for D (5 bases). Between the trimmed V and J ends, which lost 3 bases and 4 bases, there was a span of 9 bases. Germline-derived CDR1 and CDR2 are MDHEN and SYDVKM. The length of the CDR3 is 13 residues.

In this sample, this clone turned up a few times. V gene TRBV7-2 combines with J gene TRBJ1-2; D unresolved. Trimming took off 2 bases at V and 7 bases at J, with 8 bases between the two ends. CDR3 length: 12 amino acids. Per the germline V gene, CDR1 is SGHTA and CDR2 is FQGNSA. In nucleotides, the CDR3 is TGTGCCAGCAGCTTATTCTCCTCTGGCTACACCTTC. Its translation is CASSLFSSGYTF. Together with reference TRBV7-2 and TRBJ1-2, the CDR3 gives the full variable domain: GAGVSQSPSNKVTEKGKDVELRCDPISGHTALYWYRQSLGQGLEFLIYFQGNSAPDKSGLPSDRFSAERTGGSVSTLTIQRTQQEDSAVYLCASSLFSSGYTFGSGTRLTVV.

This chain uses TRBV5-1 with TRBJ1-2; 8 bases line up with TRBD1. The CDR3 spans 14 residues. Looked up from germline, CDR1 is SGHRS and CDR2 is YFSETQ. J gave up 10 bases and V 4 bases, and 12 bases lay outside the gene matches. CDR3 in amino acids: CASSQGQEGLVYTF. Written as DNA, the CDR3 is TGCGCCAGCAGCCAGGGACAGGAGGGATTGGTCTACACCTTC.

The V and J genes are TRBV18 and TRBJ2-7; the D gene is possibly TRBD2 (5 bases). This CDR3 region has 13 residues. V was shortened by 6 bases and J by 4 bases, with 13 bases between the two germline ends. The V gene's germline CDR1 is KGHSH and CDR2 LQKENI. The CDR3, as DNA: TGTGCCAGCTCCCGTGTGAGGGATTACGAGCAGTACTTC. Its translation is CASSRVRDYEQYF.

The chain recombines TRBV5-6 with TRBJ1-4; tentatively, D is TRBD1 (5 bases). This CDR3 has 18 residues. V lost 4 bases to trimming and J lost 4 bases, with 23 bases between them. CDR1 and CDR2 from the germline V gene are SGHDT and YYEEEE. CDR3 residues: CASSRRGASFLGNEKLFF. For the CDR3, the DNA is TGTGCCAGCAGCCGGAGGGGAGCGTCCTTCTTGGGTAATGAAAAACTGTTTTTT.

The V call is TRBV30, the J call TRBJ1-5, with TRBD1 as a possible D gene (5 bases). With 0 bases removed from V and 6 bases from J, the gap between germline ends came to 15 bases. The length of the CDR3 is 15 residues. CDR1 and CDR2 (germline): GTSNPN, SVGIG (reference sequence). In nucleotides, the CDR3 is TGTGCCTGGAGTGTATCTGGCAGGGTAATTCAGCCCCAGCATTTT. Translating gives CAWSVSGRVIQPQHF. The full variable domain, with the rest looked up from reference TRBV30 and TRBJ1-5, is SQTIHQWPATLVQPVGSPLSLECTVEGTSNPNLYWYRQAAGRGLQLLFYSVGIGQISSEVPQNLSASRPQDRQFILSSKKLLLSDSGFYLCAWSVSGRVIQPQHFGDGTRLSIL.

The chain links TRBV11-1 to TRBJ1-1; the match to TRBD1 covers 10 bases. CDR1 is SGHAT, CDR2 FQDESV, per germline (reference sequence). The V and J ends lost 5 bases and 4 bases, in that order; junction bases with no gene match: 10. The CDR3 has 16 amino acids. CDR3 bases: TGTGCCAGCAGCGGTCCCGGGACAGGGGCAGGCACTGAAGCTTTCTTT. Translation: CASSGPGTGAGTEAFF.